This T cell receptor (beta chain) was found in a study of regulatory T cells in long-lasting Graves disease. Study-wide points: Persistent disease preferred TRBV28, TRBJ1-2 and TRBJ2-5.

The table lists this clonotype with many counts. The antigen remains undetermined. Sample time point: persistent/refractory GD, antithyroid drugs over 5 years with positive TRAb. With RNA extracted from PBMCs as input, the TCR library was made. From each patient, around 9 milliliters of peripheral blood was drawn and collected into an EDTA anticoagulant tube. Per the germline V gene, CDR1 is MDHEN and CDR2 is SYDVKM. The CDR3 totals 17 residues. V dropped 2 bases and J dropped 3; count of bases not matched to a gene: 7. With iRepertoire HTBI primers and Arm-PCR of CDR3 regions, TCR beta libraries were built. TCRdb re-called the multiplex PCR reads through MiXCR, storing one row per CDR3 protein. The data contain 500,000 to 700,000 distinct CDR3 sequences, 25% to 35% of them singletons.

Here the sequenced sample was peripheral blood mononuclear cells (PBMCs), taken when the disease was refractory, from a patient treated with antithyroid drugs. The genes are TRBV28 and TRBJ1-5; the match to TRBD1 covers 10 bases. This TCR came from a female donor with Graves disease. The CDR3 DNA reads TGTGCCAGCAGTTTACCTGGGACAGGGGCCTTCAATCAGCCCCAGCATTTT. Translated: CASSLPGTGAFNQPQHF.